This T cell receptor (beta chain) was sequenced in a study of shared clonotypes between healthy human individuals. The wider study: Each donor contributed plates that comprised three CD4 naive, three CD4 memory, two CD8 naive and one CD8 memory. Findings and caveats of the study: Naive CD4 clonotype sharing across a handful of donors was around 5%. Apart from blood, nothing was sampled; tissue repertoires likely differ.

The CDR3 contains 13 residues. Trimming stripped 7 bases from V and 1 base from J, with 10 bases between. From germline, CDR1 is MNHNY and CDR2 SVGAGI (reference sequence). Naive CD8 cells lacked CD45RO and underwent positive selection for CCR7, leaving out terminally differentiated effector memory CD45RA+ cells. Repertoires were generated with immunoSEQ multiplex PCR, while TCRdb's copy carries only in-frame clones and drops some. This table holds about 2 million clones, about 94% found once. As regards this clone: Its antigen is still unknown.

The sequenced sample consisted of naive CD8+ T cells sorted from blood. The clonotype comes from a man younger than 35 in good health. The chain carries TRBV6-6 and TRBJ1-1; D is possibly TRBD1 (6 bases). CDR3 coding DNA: TGTGCCAGCAATCAGGGGTGGAACACTGAAGCTTTCTTT. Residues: CASNQGWNTEAFF.